This entry is about one TCR beta chain. The antigen remains unidentified. Primers for the PCR totalled 60 Vbeta and 13 Jbeta. Profiling relied on immunoSEQ multiplex PCR, and the TCRdb table lists in-frame clones only, not all of them. The profile shows fewer than 250,000 clones, around 80% of them singletons. This sample is part of a study of cytomegalovirus exposure and HLA in healthy donors. Study-level points and caveats: Most CMV-associated TCR beta chains appeared HLA-restricted in a later analysis. The sole available immune exposure information was CMV serostatus. Further analysis, carried out later, found HLA-associated TCR beta chains more clonally expanded than equally common other chains. A few chains linked to CMV were shown in vitro to be specific for CMV antigens.

The CDR3 has 13 residues. The V end was cut by 10 bases, the J end by 4 bases, with 16 bases between. Germline V gene data show CDR1 as SGHAT and CDR2 as FQNNGV. The receptor comes from a boy aged 2-15 years in good health and CMV-seronegative. The sequencing sample was made of PBMCs. The V gene is TRBV11-2, the J gene TRBJ1-2, with D maybe TRBD1 (5 bases). The CDR3 DNA reads TGTGCCAACTCTCGACAGACCCTCTATGGCTACACCTTC. It codes for CANSRQTLYGYTF.